The 18 T cell receptor beta chains listed next were all sequenced from one sample in a study of CD8+CD57+ T cells in acquired aplastic anemia. According to the study, genomic DNA was the template for TCR beta VDJ and CDR3 profiling. TCRdb itself ran the reads through MiXCR, one entry per CDR3 protein. The sample has some 150,000 distinct CDR3 sequences; around two fifths are singletons. Sequencing was performed on sorted CD4+, CD8+, or CD8+CD57+ T cells (not recorded which) from PBMCs. All receptors derive from a human donor in good health, serving as a control.

This chain connects TRBV20-1 to TRBJ2-1; TRBD2 is a possible D gene (6 bases). The germline V gene has CDR1 DFQATT and CDR2 SNEGSKA (reference sequence). The CDR3 runs 12 residues. Trimming pared 2 bases from V and 9 bases from J, leaving 11 bases between. CDR3 in DNA: TGCAGTGCTAGAATCGTGGGGGGTGAGCAGTTCTTC. The encoded protein is CSARIVGGEQFF.

This chain links TRBV11-1 with TRBJ2-3, with 8 bases fitting TRBD1. CDR1 and CDR2 from the germline V gene are SGHAT and FQDESV (reference sequence). J lost 3 bases, V lost 2 bases, and 7 bases had no gene match. This CDR3 has 16 amino acids. In DNA, the CDR3 is TGTGCCAGCAGCTTAAGGAACAGGGGGTTGACAGATACGCAGTATTTT. This encodes CASSLRNRGLTDTQYF.

There are many counts of this clonotype. The chain couples TRBV19 to TRBJ1-1, with 8 bases that match TRBD1. This CDR3 has 15 amino acids. V lost 4 bases and J lost 5; bases outside the gene matches: 9. Germline CDR1 is LNHDA and CDR2 is SQIVND (reference sequence). The CDR3 loop reads CASSSPRGLDTEAFF. The CDR3 nucleotides read TGTGCCAGTAGTAGCCCCAGGGGGCTGGATACTGAAGCTTTCTTT.

In this sample, this clonotype turned up once. The rearrangement joins TRBV29-1 to TRBJ1-4, with 9 bases fitting TRBD1. J lost 5 bases, V lost 5 bases, and 9 bases had no gene match. CDR1 and CDR2 (germline): SQVTM, ANQGSEA. This CDR3 region has 15 residues. As DNA, the CDR3 is TGCAGCGTTTCCGCCACAGGGGGCGTCAATGAAAAACTGTTTTTT. Translated: CSVSATGGVNEKLFF.

This clonotype was detected many times. The V and J genes are TRBV20-1 and TRBJ2-5; 9 bases are shared with TRBD2. The CDR3 consists of 14 residues. With 3 bases clipped from V and 1 base from J, the junction kept 3 bases outside the gene matches. Germline CDR1 reads DFQATT; CDR2 reads SNEGSKA (reference sequence). The CDR3 DNA reads as TGCAGTGCTAGGGGACTAGCTCTCCAAGAGACCCAGTACTTC. Its protein product is CSARGLALQETQYF.

The chain carries TRBV20-1 and TRBJ2-7; D is possibly TRBD1 or TRBD2 (6 bases each). Per germline, CDR1 DFQATT and CDR2 SNEGSKA (reference sequence). The CDR3 consists of 13 residues. V was cut by 6 bases and J by 2 bases, with 14 bases left in between. This CDR3 reads CSAQRGDAYEQYF. CDR3 coding DNA: TGCAGTGCGCAGAGGGGGGATGCCTACGAGCAGTACTTC.

The chain combines TRBV29-1 with TRBJ1-3; D is perhaps TRBD1 (6 bases). This CDR3 spans 16 amino acids. V dropped 1 base and J dropped 4 bases, with 17 bases sitting between them. Looked up from germline, CDR1 is SQVTM and CDR2 is ANQGSEA. The CDR3 region has the DNA TGCAGCGTTGAAGCGGACAGTGATCTGGGAGGAAACACCATATATTTT. Its protein product is CSVEADSDLGGNTIYF.

About this clonotype: Given the absence of the conserved phenylalanine or tryptophan at the CDR3 end, a read error is likely. Because the CDR3's place on the DNA is in doubt, the DNA is left out and the CDR3 is given as listed by TCRdb. This rearrangement joins TRBV24-1 to TRBJ2-5; TRBD1, the D gene given by the table, was not confirmed from the DNA. From its first to its last residue, the CDR3 has 14 amino acids. Per germline, CDR1 KGHDR and CDR2 SFDVKD. The CDR3 is CATSDFRTAETQYS.

The chain carries TRBV15 and TRBJ1-2; D is possibly TRBD1 (5 bases). Trimming left V 4 bases short and J 8 bases short, with 17 bases between. The CDR3 loop spans 14 amino acids. CDR1 and CDR2 from the germline V gene are LNHNV and YYDKDF (reference sequence). The CDR3 region is CATSIGAAVGGYTF. In DNA form, the CDR3 reads TGTGCCACCAGCATCGGGGCAGCTGTTGGGGGCTACACCTTC.

The chain employs TRBV24-1 and TRBJ2-1; 10 bases are a match to TRBD1. Germline-derived CDR1 and CDR2 are KGHDR and SFDVKD. This CDR3 comprises 16 residues. V lost 9 bases and J lost 0; bases outside the gene matches: 7. CDR3 sequence: CATGTGAFSSYNEQFF. The CDR3 DNA sequence: TGTGCCACCGGGACAGGGGCCTTTAGCTCCTACAATGAGCAGTTCTTC.

V and J are TRBV19 and TRBJ1-1; tentative D call: TRBD1 (6 bases). Trimming took off 7 bases at V and 1 base at J, with 13 bases between the two ends. Germline CDR1 and CDR2: LNHDA and SQIVND (reference sequence). CDR3 length: 14 amino acids. This chain's CDR3 is CASNKVRGNTEAFF. As DNA, the CDR3 is TGTGCCAGTAACAAGGTCAGGGGGAACACTGAAGCTTTCTTT.

There are many counts of this clonotype. The rearrangement joins TRBV20-1 to TRBJ2-4; 12 bases are a match to TRBD1. Germline loops: CDR1 DFQATT, CDR2 SNEGSKA (reference sequence). Trimming took 3 bases from V and 2 from J; bases not matched to a gene: 2. This CDR3 comprises 15 residues. The CDR3 sequence: CSARGQGATKNIQYF. The CDR3 nucleotides are TGCAGTGCTAGGGGACAGGGGGCGACCAAAAACATTCAGTACTTC.

This clonotype was counted a single time. Compared with germline, one end of the junction differs, possibly owing to a read error. This chain links TRBV24-1 with TRBJ1-2; no firm D call. Germline lookup yields CDR1 KGHDR and CDR2 SFDVKD. The CDR3 spans 15 residues. The DNA for the CDR3 is TGTGCCACTTTTTCCGAGACCCCGGGCTTGGATGGCTACGCCTTC. Its protein product is CATFSETPGLDGYAF.

This chain links TRBV3-1 with TRBJ2-3; 15 positions match TRBD2. The V gene end was trimmed by 5 bases and the J gene end by 10 bases; junction bases not matched to a gene: 4. Looked up from germline, CDR1 is LGHDT and CDR2 is YNNKEL (reference sequence). This CDR3 has 14 residues. The CDR3 is CASSYGTSGGPQYF. The CDR3, as DNA: TGTGCCAGCAGCTACGGGACTAGCGGGGGGCCGCAGTATTTT.

The genes are TRBV7-8 and TRBJ2-7; 12 positions match TRBD1. Looked up from germline, CDR1 is SGHVS and CDR2 is FQNEAQ. The CDR3 is made up of 15 amino acids. Trimming cost V 5 bases and J 6 bases; bases outside gene matches: 8. CDR3 loop: CASSDRDRGQREQYF. The CDR3 bases are TGTGCCAGCAGCGACCGGGACAGGGGGCAGCGCGAGCAGTACTTC. Together with reference TRBV7-8 and TRBJ2-7, the CDR3 gives the full variable domain: GAGVSQSPRYKVAKRGQDVALRCDPISGHVSLFWYQQALGQGPEFLTYFQNEAQLDKSGLPSDRFFAERPEGSVSTLKIQRTQQEDSAVYLCASSDRDRGQREQYFGPGTRLTVT.

The V call is TRBV10-3, the J call TRBJ2-7; 13 nucleotides align to TRBD2. There are 15 residues in the CDR3. Germline CDR1 ENHRY, CDR2 SYGVKD. J lost 6 bases, V lost 4 bases, and 6 bases had no gene match. CDR3 in amino acids: CAISATSGRTGEQYF. In nucleotides, the CDR3 is TGTGCCATCAGTGCGACTAGCGGGAGGACCGGCGAGCAGTACTTC.

V usage is TRBV28 and J usage is TRBJ2-7; 12 bases are a match to TRBD1. This CDR3 has 15 amino acids. The trim removed 5 bases at V and 7 bases at J, leaving 9 bases unmatched. Per germline, CDR1 MDHEN and CDR2 SYDVKM. This CDR3 reads CASSIPGQGAGEQYF. Written as DNA, the CDR3 is TGTGCCAGCAGTATCCCGGGACAGGGGGCTGGGGAGCAGTACTTC.

This clonotype was observed many times. V gene TRBV12-3 or TRBV12-4 combines with J gene TRBJ1-3, with 8 bases that match TRBD1. V lost 6 bases and J lost 2; bases outside the gene matches: 6. The CDR3 spans 15 residues. Here the CDR3 reads CASSQDRATGNTIYF. DNA for the CDR3: TGTGCCAGCAGCCAGGACAGGGCCACTGGAAACACCATATATTTT.